The clone carrying this T cell receptor beta chain has a count of ten or more. The entry originates in a study of T cells after yellow fever vaccination. By 5'RACE template switching, TCR cDNA was produced, with a universal primer site and UMIs added in the process. TCRdb ran MiXCR on the 5' RACE reads and lists one entry per CDR3 protein. The sample yields tens of thousands of distinct CDR3 sequences, about 7.2% seen once. V gave up 1 base and J gave up 5 bases; unmatched junction bases: 5. This CDR3 is built from 14 residues. Germline assignment: CDR1 LGHNA and CDR2 YSLEER. This chain uses TRBV4-3 with TRBJ2-7; 7 nucleotides match TRBD1. The sequenced sample was CD8+ T cells sorted from PBMCs, obtained 9 to 10 days after the first yellow fever vaccination. The receptor comes from a man between 18 and 35 years old who received the YFV17D yellow fever vaccine. The CDR3 loop is CASSQVQGRDEQYF. The CDR3 DNA reads TGCGCCAGCAGCCAAGTACAGGGGAGAGACGAGCAGTACTTC.